The rows below give T cell receptor beta chains drawn from one sample of a study of cytomegalovirus exposure and HLA in healthy donors. Libraries were prepared by immunoSEQ multiplex PCR; TCRdb keeps only in-frame clonotypes and omits some of them. The sample lists around 150,000 clones, approximately 96% occurring once. Sequenced input: PBMCs. Receptors were obtained from a woman aged 18-29 years in good health and CMV-seronegative. CDR3s include the opening cysteine and the closing phenylalanine or tryptophan. Fields, in order: clone size, D gene, V gene, J gene, CDR3 length, CDR3 DNA, CDR3 protein. D genes are given only for firm matches. The listing skips clone size in some rows; elsewhere it reads once, few, many or a size class.

abundance: NA
d_gene: NA
v_gene: TRBV27
j_gene: TRBJ1-5
len: 14
CDR3nt: TGTGCCAGCAGTTACGGAGGAAGCAATCAGCCCCAGCATTTT
CDR3aa: CASSYGGSNQPQHF

abundance: NA
d_gene: NA
v_gene: TRBV4-3
j_gene: TRBJ1-1
len: 18
CDR3nt: TGCGCCAGCAGCCAAGACGGCGGGGGCCAGGGAGAGATAACTGAAGCTTTCTTT
CDR3aa: CASSQDGGGQGEITEAFF

abundance: NA
d_gene: TRBD1
v_gene: TRBV6-5
j_gene: TRBJ1-2
len: 14
CDR3nt: TGTGCCAGCAGTTCGACAGGGTTGGGCTATGGCTACACCTTC
CDR3aa: CASSSTGLGYGYTF

abundance: NA
d_gene: TRBD1
v_gene: TRBV6-5
j_gene: TRBJ1-3
len: 14
CDR3nt: TGTGCCACCCGGAGGGGACAGCTACGGGACACCATATATTTT
CDR3aa: CATRRGQLRDTIYF

abundance: NA
d_gene: NA
v_gene: TRBV5-5
j_gene: TRBJ1-2
len: 15
CDR3nt: TGTGCCAGCAGCTTGGCCGCCAGCGCATCCTATGGCTACACCTTC
CDR3aa: CASSLAASASYGYTF

abundance: NA
d_gene: NA
v_gene: TRBV5-1
j_gene: TRBJ2-3
len: 14
CDR3nt: TGCGCCAGCCGGCCAGGCCCTTCCACAGATACGCAGTATTTT
CDR3aa: CASRPGPSTDTQYF

abundance: NA
d_gene: TRBD1
v_gene: TRBV7-3
j_gene: TRBJ1-2
len: 13
CDR3nt: TGTGCCAGCAGCGACAGGGGCGGCTATGGCTACACCTTC
CDR3aa: CASSDRGGYGYTF

abundance: NA
d_gene: NA
v_gene: TRBV4-1
j_gene: TRBJ1-3
len: 13
CDR3nt: TGCGCCAGCAGTCCGATAGGGGTCCGGACCATATATTTT
CDR3aa: CASSPIGVRTIYF

abundance: NA
d_gene: NA
v_gene: TRBV7-9
j_gene: TRBJ1-4
len: 15
CDR3nt: TGTGCCAGCAGCCGCATCGGGAGGGGAAATGAAAAACTGTTTTTT
CDR3aa: CASSRIGRGNEKLFF

abundance: NA
d_gene: TRBD1
v_gene: TRBV12-5
j_gene: TRBJ2-6
len: 19
CDR3nt: TGTGCTAGTGGCTCCCCCCCGGGACAGGGGAAACCTGGGGCCAACGTCCTGACTTTC
CDR3aa: CASGSPPGQGKPGANVLTF

abundance: NA
d_gene: TRBD2
v_gene: TRBV9
j_gene: TRBJ2-1
len: 15
CDR3nt: TGTGCCAGCAGCGCCGGACTAGCCTACCTAGAGGAGCAGTTCTTC
CDR3aa: CASSAGLAYLEEQFF

abundance: NA
d_gene: TRBD1
v_gene: TRBV30
j_gene: TRBJ2-7
len: 17
CDR3nt: TGTGCCTGGAGTGTACGCTCCACACAGGGGCGATCCTACGAGCAGTACTTC
CDR3aa: CAWSVRSTQGRSYEQYF

abundance: NA
d_gene: TRBD2
v_gene: TRBV9
j_gene: TRBJ2-7
len: 15
CDR3nt: TGTGCCAGCAGCGTAGGATCTAGCGGGGTCAACGAGCAGTACTTC
CDR3aa: CASSVGSSGVNEQYF

abundance: NA
d_gene: TRBD2
v_gene: TRBV7-2
j_gene: TRBJ2-7
len: 15
CDR3nt: TGTGCCAGCAGCCGGACTAGCGGGGGGTTCTACGAGCAGTACTTC
CDR3aa: CASSRTSGGFYEQYF

abundance: NA
d_gene: TRBD1
v_gene: TRBV2
j_gene: TRBJ2-7
len: 13
CDR3nt: TGTGCCAGCAGTGGAACAGGGGACTACGAGCAGTACTTC
CDR3aa: CASSGTGDYEQYF

abundance: NA
d_gene: TRBD1
v_gene: TRBV9
j_gene: TRBJ2-2
len: 16
CDR3nt: TGTGCCAGCAGCTTTCCACAGGGGCCTAACACCGGGGAGCTGTTTTTT
CDR3aa: CASSFPQGPNTGELFF

abundance: once
d_gene: TRBD2
v_gene: TRBV18
j_gene: TRBJ2-1
len: 18
CDR3nt: TGTGCCAGCTCGCCCTCGACTAGCGGGGGCAGCTCCTACAATGAGCAGTTCTTC
CDR3aa: CASSPSTSGGSSYNEQFF

abundance: NA
d_gene: NA
v_gene: TRBV2
j_gene: TRBJ1-2
len: 15
CDR3nt: TGTGCCAGCAGTGATAAGGACTTAGCTAACTATGGCTACACCTTC
CDR3aa: CASSDKDLANYGYTF

abundance: NA
d_gene: TRBD2
v_gene: TRBV18
j_gene: TRBJ2-7
len: 13
CDR3nt: TGTGCCAGCTCACCACGCCGGGAGGGCGAGCAGTACTTC
CDR3aa: CASSPRREGEQYF

abundance: NA
d_gene: NA
v_gene: TRBV5-1
j_gene: TRBJ1-1
len: 14
CDR3nt: TGCGCCAGCAGCCTGGGGGCTGCGAACACTGAAGCTTTCTTT
CDR3aa: CASSLGAANTEAFF

abundance: NA
d_gene: TRBD1
v_gene: TRBV4-1
j_gene: TRBJ1-3
len: 14
CDR3nt: TGCGCCAGCAGACAGGGGGCTTCTGGAAACACCATATATTTT
CDR3aa: CASRQGASGNTIYF

abundance: NA
d_gene: NA
v_gene: TRBV6-6
j_gene: TRBJ2-7
len: 12
CDR3nt: TGTGCCACCGGGGTTAGAGGGTACGAGCAGTACTTC
CDR3aa: CATGVRGYEQYF

abundance: NA
d_gene: TRBD2
v_gene: TRBV5-1
j_gene: TRBJ2-7
len: 15
CDR3nt: TGCGCCAGCCTTTCGGGCGGGGGTCCAGATGGGGAGCAGTACTTC
CDR3aa: CASLSGGGPDGEQYF

abundance: NA
d_gene: NA
v_gene: TRBV29-1
j_gene: TRBJ2-2
len: 13
CDR3nt: TGCAGCGGTACAGGACCTAACACCGGGGAGCTGTTTTTT
CDR3aa: CSGTGPNTGELFF

abundance: NA
d_gene: NA
v_gene: TRBV5-4
j_gene: TRBJ2-1
len: 16
CDR3nt: TGTGCCAGCAGCCTGCCACAAATGGGAGGCTACAATGAGCAGTTCTTC
CDR3aa: CASSLPQMGGYNEQFF

abundance: NA
d_gene: NA
v_gene: TRBV4-3
j_gene: TRBJ2-3
len: 17
CDR3nt: TGCGCCAGCAGCCAAGATGAGGCAGGTCGCGGGATAGATACGCAGTATTTT
CDR3aa: CASSQDEAGRGIDTQYF

abundance: NA
d_gene: NA
v_gene: TRBV4-1
j_gene: TRBJ2-3
len: 16
CDR3nt: TGCGCCAGCAGCCGCATGGGCAGGATCTTGGCAGATACGCAGTATTTT
CDR3aa: CASSRMGRILADTQYF

abundance: NA
d_gene: NA
v_gene: TRBV4-1
j_gene: TRBJ2-5
len: 13
CDR3nt: TGCTCCAGCAGCCAATTTACTCAAGAGACCCAGTACTTC
CDR3aa: CSSSQFTQETQYF

abundance: once
d_gene: TRBD2
v_gene: TRBV4-3
j_gene: TRBJ2-7
len: 17
CDR3nt: TGCGCCAGCAGCCAATTGTCGACTAGCGGGGGGGCAACCGAGCAGTACTTC
CDR3aa: CASSQLSTSGGATEQYF

abundance: NA
d_gene: NA
v_gene: TRBV12-5
j_gene: TRBJ1-4
len: 14
CDR3nt: TGTGCTAGTGGTTTTGGATCAGGAGGAGAAAAACTGTTTTTT
CDR3aa: CASGFGSGGEKLFF

abundance: NA
d_gene: NA
v_gene: TRBV27
j_gene: TRBJ2-7
len: 14
CDR3nt: TGTGCCAGCAGTGAAATGGGCCTTAGTCACGAGCAGTACTTC
CDR3aa: CASSEMGLSHEQYF

abundance: NA
d_gene: NA
v_gene: TRBV5-1
j_gene: TRBJ2-7
len: 14
CDR3nt: TGCGCCAGCAGCCCTCAGGGGAGCGGAGACGAGCAGTACTTC
CDR3aa: CASSPQGSGDEQYF